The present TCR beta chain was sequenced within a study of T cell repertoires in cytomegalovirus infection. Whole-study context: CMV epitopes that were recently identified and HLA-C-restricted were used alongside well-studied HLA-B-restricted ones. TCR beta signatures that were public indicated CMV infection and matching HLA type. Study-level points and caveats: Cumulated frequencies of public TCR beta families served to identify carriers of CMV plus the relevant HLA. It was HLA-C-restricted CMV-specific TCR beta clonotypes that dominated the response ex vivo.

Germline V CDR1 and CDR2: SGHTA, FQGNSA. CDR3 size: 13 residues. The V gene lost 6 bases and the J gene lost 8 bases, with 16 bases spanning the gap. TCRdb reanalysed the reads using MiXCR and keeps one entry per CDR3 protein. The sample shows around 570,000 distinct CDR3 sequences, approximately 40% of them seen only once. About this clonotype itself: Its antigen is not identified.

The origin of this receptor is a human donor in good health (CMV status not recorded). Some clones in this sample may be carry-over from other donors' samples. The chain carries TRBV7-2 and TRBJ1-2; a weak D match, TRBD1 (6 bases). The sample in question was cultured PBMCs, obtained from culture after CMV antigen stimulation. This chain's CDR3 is CASSRMDSSGYTF. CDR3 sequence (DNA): TGTGCCAGCAGTCGAATGGACAGTTCGGGCTACACCTTC.